This T cell receptor beta chain comes out of a study of OX40 agonist ivuxolimab in advanced cancers. At the level of the study: In this cohort, patients received ivuxolimab, an agonistic anti-OX40 (CD134) antibody. Partial responses occurred in three patients (one hepatocellular carcinoma, two cutaneous melanoma).

This CDR3 spans 15 amino acids. V lost 3 bases, J lost 5 bases, and 6 bases stayed unmatched. The germline V gene has CDR1 SGHTA and CDR2 FQGNSA. Sequenced by immunoSEQ multiplex PCR; TCRdb stores in-frame clones only, minus some. The sample yields 60,000 to 70,000 clones, roughly 80% seen once. Study-wide points: Patients who responded partially at 0.1-3.0 mg/kg showed clonal expansion ranking among the lowest. Mean expanded clone counts were higher in CD8+ than CD4+ T cells.

Comments on this clone: What it binds is unknown.

This receptor was identified in an adult with an advanced solid tumor such as melanoma, head and neck, liver or kidney cancer. This specimen consisted of CD4+ or CD8+ T cells sorted from blood, obtained in a trial of the OX40 agonist ivuxolimab. This sequence joins TRBV7-2 and TRBJ2-1; 8 positions agree with TRBD2. CDR3 region: CASSFGSAGDNEQFF. The CDR3 DNA follows: TGTGCCAGCAGCTTCGGGTCAGCGGGAGACAATGAGCAGTTCTTC.